The T cell receptor (beta chain) described here comes from a study of CD8+ T cells in alopecia areata. In the study overall: For 6 to 18 months, tofacitinib was taken, and 6 months off drug followed.

The CDR3 runs to 14 residues. Trimming pared 2 bases from V and 4 bases from J, leaving 11 bases between. Treatment indicated: oral pan-JAK inhibitor, 5-10 mg twice daily. On this clone: Its cognate antigen is unknown.

RNA, once extracted, was reverse transcribed into cDNA for use as the sequencing template. Repertoires were generated with immunoSEQ multiplex PCR, while TCRdb's copy carries only in-frame clones and drops some. The sample includes approximately 190,000 clones, about 62% seen only once; the top ten take about 5%. Study-wide results and limits: Scalp sample data also include resident alphabeta T cells from normal skin.

The source material was CD4+ T cells sorted from blood, sampled at week 24, from a patient treated with tofacitinib. This TCR was recovered from a human donor with alopecia areata. The chain combines TRBV23-1 with TRBJ2-5; D unresolved. TRBV23-1 is filed as an ORF, its function uncertain. The CDR3 DNA is TGCGCCAGCAGTCAAGAATCTTCGGGAGAGACCCAGTACTTC. Protein product: CASSQESSGETQYF.